This is a list of T cell receptor beta chains from one sample in a study of early T cells in non-severe SARS-CoV-2 infection. TCRdb processed the 5' RACE reads anew with MiXCR; each CDR3 protein has one entry. The sample has 70,000 to 90,000 distinct CDR3 sequences, 11% seen once. The source material was whole blood. All receptors come from an adult who was a healthcare worker with PCR-confirmed SARS-CoV-2 infection or an uninfected control (not recorded which). CDR3s include the opening cysteine and the closing phenylalanine or tryptophan. The D gene is left open where the match is weak. Size values are once, few and many counts, or a class for expanded clones, and some rows have none.

>many|TRBV6-5|TRBJ1-6|-
CASSYSGRSYNSPLHF
TGTGCCAGCAGTTACTCCGGGAGATCCTATAATTCACCCCTCCACTTT
>few|TRBV5-5|TRBJ2-6|-
CASSLTGVDGANVLTF
TGTGCCAGCAGCTTGACAGGAGTTGACGGGGCCAACGTCCTGACTTTC
>many|TRBV9|TRBJ2-7|-
CASSVDPGTHGIEQYF
TGTGCCAGCAGCGTCGACCCGGGAACCCACGGGATAGAGCAGTACTTC
>few|TRBV11-2|TRBJ2-7|-
CASSLDVAGPSSYEQYF
TGTGCCAGCAGCTTAGATGTTGCAGGGCCTAGCTCCTACGAGCAGTACTTC
>few|TRBV10-2|TRBJ1-2|TRBD1
CASSDPLTGGYGYTF
TGCGCCAGCAGTGACCCCCTGACAGGGGGCTATGGCTACACCTTC
>-|TRBV29-1|TRBJ1-2|TRBD1
CSVETGEGYTF
TGCAGCGTTGAAACAGGGGAGGGCTACACCTTC
>-|TRBV5-1|TRBJ1-5|-
CASSPSEGYQPQHF
TGCGCCAGCAGCCCGAGCGAAGGCTATCAGCCCCAGCATTTT
>few|TRBV4-2|TRBJ2-1|-
CASSQAGGPGHEQFF
TGTGCCAGCAGCCAAGCCGGGGGGCCTGGGCATGAGCAGTTCTTC
>-|TRBV29-1|TRBJ1-3|-
CSVDTPGNTIYF
TGCAGCGTGGACACTCCTGGAAACACCATATATTTT
>many|TRBV12-3/TRBV12-4|TRBJ2-3|TRBD2
CASSGRGYSTDTQYF
TGTGCCAGCAGTGGGAGGGGTTATAGCACAGATACGCAGTATTTT
>many|TRBV10-3|TRBJ1-2|-
CAISLTAGNYGYTF
TGTGCCATCAGCCTTACGGCGGGCAACTATGGCTACACCTTC
>many|TRBV20-1|TRBJ1-3|-
CSASPGAAGNTIYF
TGCAGTGCTAGTCCGGGAGCAGCTGGAAACACCATATATTTT
>many|TRBV12-3/TRBV12-4|TRBJ1-1|-
CASRSPIQQITEAFF
TGTGCCAGCAGGTCCCCCATCCAGCAGATCACTGAAGCTTTCTTT
>medium-sized|TRBV19|TRBJ1-5|-
CASSIWGTSNQPQHF
TGTGCCAGTAGTATATGGGGGACGAGCAATCAGCCCCAGCATTTT
>-|TRBV15|TRBJ1-3|-
CATSRDFGNTIYF
TGTGCCACCAGCAGAGATTTTGGAAACACCATATATTTT
>-|TRBV12-3/TRBV12-4|TRBJ2-2|-
CASSLGGVRTGELFF
TGTGCCAGCAGTTTAGGGGGGGTTCGGACCGGGGAGCTGTTTTTT
>-|TRBV5-1|TRBJ1-5|TRBD1
CASSLGTGFNQPQHF
TGCGCCAGCAGCTTGGGGACAGGATTCAATCAGCCCCAGCATTTT
>few|TRBV28|TRBJ1-2|-
CASTLRAIEGYTF
TGTGCCAGCACCCTAAGGGCAATAGAAGGCTACACCTTC
>-|TRBV5-6|TRBJ2-1|-
CASSLVVGGPQEQFF
TGTGCCAGCAGCTTGGTGGTGGGGGGGCCGCAGGAGCAGTTCTTC
>few|TRBV27|TRBJ2-3|-
CASSLSQTGDTQYF
TGTGCCAGCAGTTTAAGTCAAACAGGGGATACGCAGTATTTT
>few|TRBV5-1|TRBJ1-1|TRBD1
CASSTMDRATEAFF
TGCGCCAGCAGCACCATGGACAGGGCTACTGAAGCTTTCTTT
>-|TRBV4-3|TRBJ2-2|-
CASSQVPGPLGNTGELFF
TGCGCCAGCAGCCAAGTCCCAGGGCCTCTAGGGAACACCGGGGAGCTGTTTTTT
>many|TRBV6-6|TRBJ1-5|-
CASSRDNQPQHF
TGTGCCAGCAGCAGGGACAATCAGCCCCAGCATTTT
>few|TRBV20-1|TRBJ1-5|TRBD1
CSARDRQGPNQPQHF
TGCAGTGCTAGGGACAGACAGGGACCGAATCAGCCCCAGCATTTT
>-|TRBV15|TRBJ2-7|-
CATSPVRPGEQYF
TGTGCCACCAGCCCGGTGCGACCTGGCGAGCAGTACTTC
>few|TRBV9|TRBJ1-6|-
CATAPDYNSPLHF
TGTGCCACCGCCCCGGACTATAATTCACCCCTCCACTTT
>-|TRBV7-9|TRBJ2-2|-
CASSLLGIAGELFF
TGTGCCAGCAGCCTCCTTGGCATCGCCGGGGAGCTGTTTTTT
>-|TRBV4-2|TRBJ1-6|TRBD1
CASSQGGTGFSPLHF
TGTGCCAGCAGCCAAGGAGGGACAGGTTTTTCACCCCTCCACTTT
>many|TRBV6-2/TRBV6-3|TRBJ1-6|-
CASSSLTASSPLHF
TGTGCCAGCAGTTCACTGACAGCTTCTTCACCCCTCCACTTT
>-|TRBV3-1|TRBJ1-2|-
CASSQDQRGYTF
TGTGCCAGCAGCCAAGATCAGCGTGGCTACACCTTC
>-|TRBV7-2|TRBJ2-5|-
CASSLEGRPVGYRYF
TGTGCCAGCAGCTTAGAGGGCCGCCCCGTGGGGTACAGGTACTTC
>-|TRBV29-1|TRBJ1-1|-
CSVAGTGTEAFF
TGCAGCGTTGCGGGGACGGGGACTGAAGCTTTCTTT
>-|TRBV5-6|TRBJ2-7|-
CASSLAFYEQYF
TGTGCCAGCAGCTTGGCTTTTTACGAGCAGTACTTC
>-|TRBV5-4|TRBJ1-1|-
CASSPSRQWNTEAFF
TGTGCCAGCAGCCCCTCCCGACAATGGAACACTGAAGCTTTCTTT
>many|TRBV30|TRBJ1-2|TRBD1
CAWRQGVLYGYTF
TGTGCCTGGAGGCAGGGGGTACTCTATGGCTACACCTTC
>few|TRBV6-5|TRBJ2-3|-
CASSYSGTSTDTQYF
TGTGCCAGCAGTTACTCAGGGACTAGCACAGATACGCAGTATTTT